Below are 23 T cell receptor beta chains sequenced from a single sample in a study of early T cells in non-severe SARS-CoV-2 infection. MiXCR, run by TCRdb on the 5' RACE reads, gives a single entry per CDR3 protein. Of about 49,000 distinct CDR3 sequences in the sample, around 6.9% were seen once. The source material was whole blood, sampled at baseline. These TCRs come from an adult who was a healthcare worker with PCR-confirmed SARS-CoV-2 infection or an uninfected control (not recorded which).

At least ten counts were recorded for this clonotype. The chain employs TRBV6-1 and TRBJ1-2; TRBD1 agrees at 9 bases. CDR3 size: 18 residues. Germline values: CDR1 MNHNS, CDR2 SASEGT. V shed 5 bases and J 4 bases; nucleotides not matched to a gene: 17. The CDR3 DNA reads TGTGCCAGCAGTCCCCTGGGACAGGGTGTATCATCCGGCTATGGCTACACCTTC. It yields the protein CASSPLGQGVSSGYGYTF.

This clonotype has at least ten counts. The V and J genes are TRBV19 and TRBJ2-1, with 11 nucleotides matching TRBD1. From germline, CDR1 is LNHDA and CDR2 SQIVND (reference sequence). J lost 9 bases, V lost 7 bases, and 8 bases had no gene match. The CDR3 sequence is 14 residues long. In DNA, the CDR3 is TGTGCCAGTACCCCCAGGACAGGGGGCAGTGAGCAGTTCTTC. It specifies CASTPRTGGSEQFF.

This clonotype showed up many times. CDR3 coding DNA: TGCAGTGCTAGAGATCGGGACAGGGGTTCCTACGAGCAGTACTTC. Protein: CSARDRDRGSYEQYF. The genes are TRBV20-1 and TRBJ2-7, with 10 bases fitting TRBD1. V was pared by 0 bases and J by 1 base, with 3 bases of the junction left unmatched. Germline V CDR1 and CDR2: DFQATT, SNEGSKA (reference sequence). The CDR3 has 15 residues.

This clonotype has a count of ten or more. V is TRBV7-8 and J is TRBJ2-2; TRBD2 agrees at 9 bases. The CDR3 is 19 amino acids. Per germline, CDR1 SGHVS and CDR2 FQNEAQ. Germline trimming cut 1 base from V and 2 bases from J; bases unmatched to any gene: 11. CDR3 loop: CASSLGEFSGGPNTGELFF. As DNA, the CDR3 is TGTGCCAGCAGCTTAGGGGAGTTTAGCGGGGGACCCAACACCGGGGAGCTGTTTTTT.

This clonotype showed up just a few times. The chain links TRBV20-1 to TRBJ1-6; D is ambiguous. CDR1 and CDR2 (germline): DFQATT, SNEGSKA (reference sequence). The CDR3 is 15 residues long. Trimming took off 1 base at V and 6 bases at J, with 13 bases between the two ends. CDR3 in DNA: TGCAGTGCTAGAGCAGCGGAGATTGCTAATTCACCCCTCCACTTT. It codes for CSARAAEIANSPLHF.

The chain couples TRBV4-1 to TRBJ2-2; the D is unclear. Germline values: CDR1 MGHRA, CDR2 YSYEKL. The CDR3 consists of 16 residues. V was shortened by 1 base and J by 2 bases, with 11 bases between the two germline ends. The CDR3 loop reads CASSQGRAGNTGELFF. CDR3 DNA sequence: TGCGCCAGCAGCCAAGGAAGGGCAGGAAACACCGGGGAGCTGTTTTTT.

The chain combines TRBV12-3 or TRBV12-4 with TRBJ1-2; 7 nucleotides agree with TRBD1. V shed 3 bases, J shed 4 bases, and the junction held 8 bases outside the gene matches. The CDR3 runs to 15 residues. The CDR3 bases are TGTGCCAGCAGTTTCGCGGCAGGGGGTGCCTATGGCTACACCTTC. Translation gives CASSFAAGGAYGYTF.

V and J are TRBV6-1 and TRBJ2-7; no reliable D call. Germline CDR1 reads MNHNS; CDR2 reads SASEGT. The germline V and J ends were trimmed by 8 bases and 5 bases, with 10 bases remaining between them. This CDR3 is built from 11 residues. The CDR3, as DNA: TGTGCCAGCGAACGGACGGACGAGCAGTACTTC. Its protein is CASERTDEQYF.

This clonotype was picked up many times. The chain has TRBV27 and TRBJ2-2, with a tentative D call TRBD2 (6 bases). The CDR3 has 15 residues. The germline CDR1 and CDR2 sequences are MNHEY and SMNVEV (reference sequence). The V end lost 5 bases, the J end lost 0 bases, and 10 bases lay between the germline ends. The CDR3 protein is CASSQWGANTGELFF. CDR3 nucleotide sequence: TGTGCCAGCAGTCAGTGGGGGGCGAACACCGGGGAGCTGTTTTTT.

At least ten counts were recorded for this clonotype. The chain carries TRBV11-2 and TRBJ1-4, with no clear D. From germline, CDR1 is SGHAT and CDR2 FQNNGV. V lost 4 bases and J 0 bases, leaving 9 bases between the germline ends. There are 15 residues in the CDR3. DNA of the CDR3: TGTGCCAGCAGCTCAACAGTTGCAACTAATGAAAAACTGTTTTTT. Its translation: CASSSTVATNEKLFF.

This clonotype was found many times. The V and J genes are TRBV7-2 and TRBJ1-2, with 8 bases that match TRBD1. CDR3 length: 16 residues. Germline trimming cut 5 bases from V and 5 bases from J; bases unmatched to any gene: 13. The germline V gene has CDR1 SGHTA and CDR2 FQGNSA. CDR3 residues: CASSLRAGTGEYGYTF. The CDR3 nucleotides read TGTGCCAGCAGCCTCAGAGCCGGGACAGGAGAATATGGCTACACCTTC. The whole variable domain, filled in from reference TRBV7-2 and TRBJ1-2, reads GAGVSQSPSNKVTEKGKDVELRCDPISGHTALYWYRQSLGQGLEFLIYFQGNSAPDKSGLPSDRFSAERTGGSVSTLTIQRTQQEDSAVYLCASSLRAGTGEYGYTFGSGTRLTVV.

This clonotype was picked up many times. The rearrangement joins TRBV20-1 to TRBJ1-1; 9 nucleotides line up with TRBD1. CDR1 DFQATT and CDR2 SNEGSKA come from the germline V gene (reference sequence). V shed 5 bases and J 5 bases; nucleotides not matched to a gene: 6. CDR3 length: 13 amino acids. Here the CDR3 reads CSAYGTGYTEAFF. CDR3 sequence (DNA): TGCAGTGCTTACGGGACAGGGTATACTGAAGCTTTCTTT.

The sample holds a few counts of this clonotype. This chain uses TRBV12-3 or TRBV12-4 with TRBJ2-3, with 9 bases lining up with TRBD1. V lost 6 bases and J lost 2; bases outside the gene matches: 9. This CDR3 contains 16 residues. The CDR3 bases are TGTGCCAGCAGGAGATCCGGGACAGGGAACACAGATACGCAGTATTTT. Its protein is CASRRSGTGNTDTQYF.

Many counts were recorded for this clonotype. The CDR3 sequence is CASSPSAGKRDTQYF. CDR3 DNA: TGTGCCAGCTCACCTTCGGCGGGAAAGCGAGATACGCAGTATTTT. J is TRBJ2-3 and V is TRBV18; TRBD2 is a possible D gene (6 bases). V was pared by 3 bases and J by 5 bases, with 15 bases between. The CDR3 totals 15 residues. Germline lookup yields CDR1 KGHSH and CDR2 LQKENI.

There are many counts of this clonotype. This chain joins TRBV24-1 and TRBJ2-1; the D call may be TRBD1 or TRBD2 (5 bases each). Trimming stripped 2 bases from V and 5 bases from J, with 9 bases between. CDR1 KGHDR and CDR2 SFDVKD come from the germline V gene. The CDR3 has 14 amino acids. CDR3: CATSDWGNDNEQFF. CDR3 DNA: TGTGCCACCAGTGATTGGGGGAATGACAATGAGCAGTTCTTC.

The chain uses TRBV3-1 and TRBJ2-5; TRBD2 aligns across 8 bases. Germline lookup yields CDR1 LGHDT and CDR2 YNNKEL (reference sequence). The V segment lost 2 bases and the J segment 5 bases; nucleotides outside the gene matches: 7. The CDR3 spans 15 residues. The CDR3 DNA follows: TGTGCCAGCAGCCAACGGCGGGGGGACCTGGAGACCCAGTACTTC. Translated: CASSQRRGDLETQYF.

Notes on this clonotype: A much larger clone is a single base away; this may be a read error. V usage is TRBV5-1 and J usage is TRBJ2-1; 7 nucleotides align to TRBD1. V was clipped by 0 bases and J by 14 bases; unmatched bases: 14. This CDR3 is built from 15 residues. The germline gives CDR1 SGHRS, CDR2 YFSETQ. DNA of the CDR3: TGCGCCAGCAGCTTGGCCCTCGGACGGACCACAGGGGAGTTCTTC. It encodes CASSLALGRTTGEFF.

This clonotype was found a few times. The chain has TRBV25-1 and TRBJ1-1, with a tentative D call TRBD1 (6 bases). The CDR3 is 16 amino acids. V lost 1 base and J 2 bases, leaving 14 bases between the germline ends. Per germline, CDR1 MGHDK and CDR2 SYGVNS. CDR3 DNA sequence: TGTGCCAGCAGTGAATTAGAGGGCAGGGGAAACACTGAAGCTTTCTTT. Translated: CASSELEGRGNTEAFF.

There are many counts of this clonotype. The genes are TRBV24-1 and TRBJ2-3; D is unresolved. Trimming took off 4 bases at V and 2 bases at J, with 3 bases between the two ends. CDR1 KGHDR and CDR2 SFDVKD come from the germline V gene. The CDR3 totals 12 residues. CDR3 nucleotides: TGTGCCACCAGTGAAAACACAGATACGCAGTATTTT. Its protein is CATSENTDTQYF.

The CDR3 reads CASSLDSYRPGYTF. The CDR3 DNA is TGTGCCAGCAGCTTGGATTCGTATAGGCCTGGCTACACCTTC. This chain links TRBV5-4 with TRBJ1-2; D is unclear. Per the germline V gene, CDR1 is SGHNT and CDR2 is YYREEE (reference sequence). Trimming left V 0 bases short and J 7 bases short, with 13 bases between. The CDR3 totals 14 residues.

This clonotype was counted at least ten times. The genes are TRBV6-5 and TRBJ2-7; the D gene is possibly TRBD1 (5 bases). The CDR3 is 14 amino acids. The germline CDR1 and CDR2 sequences are MNHEY and SVGAGI. V was trimmed by 5 bases and J by 3 bases, leaving 14 bases between them. The CDR3 protein is CASSQGNSFYEQYF. The DNA of the CDR3 is TGTGCCAGCAGTCAGGGAAACTCTTTCTACGAGCAGTACTTC.

This clonotype was seen many times. The chain links TRBV18 to TRBJ1-6, with a possible D match to TRBD1 (6 bases). Germline V lookup: CDR1 KGHSH, CDR2 LQKENI. V lost 2 bases and J lost 10, with 15 bases in between. The CDR3 is 15 amino acids. The CDR3: CASSPWNRVMSPLHF. The CDR3 bases are TGTGCCAGCTCACCATGGAACAGGGTGATGTCACCCCTCCACTTT.

This clonotype was seen at least ten times. The conserved final phenylalanine or tryptophan is absent from the CDR3, which likely points to a read error. The DNA is omitted, as the CDR3 cannot be located on it reliably, and the CDR3 follows TCRdb's listing. This chain uses TRBV6-1 with TRBJ1-2; no DNA check was done on the table's D call, TRBD1. The CDR3 region is 12 residues in length, termini included. Germline CDR1 and CDR2: MNHNS and SASEGT. The CDR3 loop is CASSSGTGNSAL.